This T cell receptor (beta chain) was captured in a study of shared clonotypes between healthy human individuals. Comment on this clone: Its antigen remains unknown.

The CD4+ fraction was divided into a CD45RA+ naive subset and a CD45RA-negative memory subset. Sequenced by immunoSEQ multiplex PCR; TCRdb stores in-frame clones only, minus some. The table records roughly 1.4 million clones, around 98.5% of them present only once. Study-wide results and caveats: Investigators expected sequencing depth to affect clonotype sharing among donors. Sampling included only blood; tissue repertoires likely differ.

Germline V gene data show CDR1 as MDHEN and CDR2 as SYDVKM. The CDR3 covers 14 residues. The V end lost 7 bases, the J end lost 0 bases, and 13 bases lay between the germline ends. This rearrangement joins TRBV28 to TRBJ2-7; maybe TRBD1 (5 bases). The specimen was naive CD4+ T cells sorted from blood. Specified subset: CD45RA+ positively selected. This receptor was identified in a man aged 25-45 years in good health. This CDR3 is CASKPNRSSYEQYF. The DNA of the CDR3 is TGTGCCAGCAAACCTAACAGGAGCTCCTACGAGCAGTACTTC.